The T cell receptor beta chain under discussion was sequenced for a study of cytomegalovirus exposure and HLA in healthy donors. Study-level findings and limits: Using the classifier, cytomegalovirus status was reportedly diagnosed with high specificity and sensitivity.

Worth noting for this clone: Its target is not known.

The CDR3 runs to 13 residues. Germline CDR1 SGHDT, CDR2 YYEEEE. V lost 4 bases and J lost 9, with 14 bases in between. Vbeta (60) and Jbeta (13) primers were used in the PCR. The assay was immunoSEQ multiplex PCR, and TCRdb's table has in-frame clones only and misses some. The sample has around 200,000 clones, approximately 83% seen once; the top ten hold 1.4%. The chain links TRBV5-6 to TRBJ2-1; no firm D call. The receptor was isolated from a girl between 10 and 17 years old in good health and CMV-seronegative. Sequenced input: PBMCs. In DNA form, the CDR3 reads TGTGCCAGCAGCGACAACCCCCGATTTGAGCAGTTCTTC. This gives the protein CASSDNPRFEQFF.